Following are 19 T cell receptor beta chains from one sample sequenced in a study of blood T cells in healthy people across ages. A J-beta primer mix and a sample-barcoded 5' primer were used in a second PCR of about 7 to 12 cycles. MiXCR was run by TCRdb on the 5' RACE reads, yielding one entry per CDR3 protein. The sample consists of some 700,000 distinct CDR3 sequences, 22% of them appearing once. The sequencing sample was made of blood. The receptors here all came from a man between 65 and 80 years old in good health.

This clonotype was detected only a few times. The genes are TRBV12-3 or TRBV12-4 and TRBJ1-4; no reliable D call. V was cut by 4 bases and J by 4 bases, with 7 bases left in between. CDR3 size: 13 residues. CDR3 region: CASSSRLNEKLFF. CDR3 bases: TGTGCCAGCAGTTCACGGCTTAATGAAAAACTGTTTTTT.

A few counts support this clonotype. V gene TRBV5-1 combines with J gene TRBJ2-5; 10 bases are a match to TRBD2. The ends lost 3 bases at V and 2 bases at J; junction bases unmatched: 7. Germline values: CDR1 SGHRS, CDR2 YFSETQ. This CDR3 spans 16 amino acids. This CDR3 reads CASSYPGLAEQETQYF. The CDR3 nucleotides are TGCGCCAGCAGCTATCCCGGACTAGCGGAACAAGAGACCCAGTACTTC.

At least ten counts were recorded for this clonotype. The CDR3 is CASSSRTSGRDEQFF. CDR3 nucleotide sequence: TGTGCCAGCAGCTCCCGGACTAGCGGGAGGGATGAGCAGTTCTTC. This chain joins TRBV12-3 or TRBV12-4 and TRBJ2-1; 15 bases are a match to TRBD2. V gave up 6 bases and J gave up 8 bases; unmatched junction bases: 5. The CDR3 length is 15 residues.

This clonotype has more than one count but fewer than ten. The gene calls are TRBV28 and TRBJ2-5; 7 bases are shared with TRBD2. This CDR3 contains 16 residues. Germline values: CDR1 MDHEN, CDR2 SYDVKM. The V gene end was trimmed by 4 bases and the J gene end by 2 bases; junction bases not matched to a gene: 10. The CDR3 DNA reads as TGTGCCAGCAGTTGGCCGGGACTACCTATTCAAGAGACCCAGTACTTC. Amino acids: CASSWPGLPIQETQYF.

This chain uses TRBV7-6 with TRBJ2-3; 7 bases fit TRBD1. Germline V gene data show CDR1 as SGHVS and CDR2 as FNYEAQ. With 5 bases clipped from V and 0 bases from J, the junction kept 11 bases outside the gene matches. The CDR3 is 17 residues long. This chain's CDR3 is CASSPLRVGQSTDTQYF. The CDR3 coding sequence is TGTGCCAGCAGCCCACTTCGGGTGGGACAGAGCACAGATACGCAGTATTTT.

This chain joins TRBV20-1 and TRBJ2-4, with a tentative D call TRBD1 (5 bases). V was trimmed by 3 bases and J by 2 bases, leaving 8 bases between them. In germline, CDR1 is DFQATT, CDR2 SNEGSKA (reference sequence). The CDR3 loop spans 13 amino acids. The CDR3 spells CSARDTTKNIQYF. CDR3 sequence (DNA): TGCAGTGCTAGGGACACCACCAAAAACATTCAGTACTTC.

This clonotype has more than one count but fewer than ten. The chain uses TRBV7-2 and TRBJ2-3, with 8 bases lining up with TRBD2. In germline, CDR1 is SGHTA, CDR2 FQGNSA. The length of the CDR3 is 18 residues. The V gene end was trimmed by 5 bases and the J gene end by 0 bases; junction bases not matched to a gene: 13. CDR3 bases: TGTGCCAGCAGCCCCATAGCGGGGTCCTATTTTAGCACAGATACGCAGTATTTT. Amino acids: CASSPIAGSYFSTDTQYF.

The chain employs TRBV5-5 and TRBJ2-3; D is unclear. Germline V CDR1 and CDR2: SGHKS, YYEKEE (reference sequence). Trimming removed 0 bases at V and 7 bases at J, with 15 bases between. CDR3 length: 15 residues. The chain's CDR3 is CASSLEGSSAYTQYF. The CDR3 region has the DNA TGTGCCAGCAGCTTGGAAGGTTCGTCAGCCTATACGCAGTATTTT.

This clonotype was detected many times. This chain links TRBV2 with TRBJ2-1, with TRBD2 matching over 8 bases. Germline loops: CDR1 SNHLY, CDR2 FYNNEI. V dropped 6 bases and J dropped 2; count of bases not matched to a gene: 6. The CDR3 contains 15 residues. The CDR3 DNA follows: TGTGCCAGCAGCCCGTCGGGGGGGCCCTACAATGAGCAGTTCTTC. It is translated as CASSPSGGPYNEQFF.

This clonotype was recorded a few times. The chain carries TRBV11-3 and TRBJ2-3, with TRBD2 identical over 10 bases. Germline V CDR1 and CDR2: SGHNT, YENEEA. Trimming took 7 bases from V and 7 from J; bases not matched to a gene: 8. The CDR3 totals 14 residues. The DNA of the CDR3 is TGTGCCAGCATGGGGCTAGCGGGAGATTATACGCAGTATTTT. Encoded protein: CASMGLAGDYTQYF.

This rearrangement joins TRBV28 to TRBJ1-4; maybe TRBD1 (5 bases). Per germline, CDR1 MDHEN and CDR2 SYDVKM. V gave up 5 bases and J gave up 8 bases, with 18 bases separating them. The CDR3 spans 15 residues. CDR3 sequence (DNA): TGTGCCAGCAGTCACATGGGGGGATCGACGGAAAAACTGTTTTTT. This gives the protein CASSHMGGSTEKLFF.

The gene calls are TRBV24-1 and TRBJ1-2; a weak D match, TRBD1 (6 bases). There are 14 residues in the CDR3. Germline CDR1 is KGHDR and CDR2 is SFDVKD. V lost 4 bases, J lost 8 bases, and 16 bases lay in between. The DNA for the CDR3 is TGTGCCACCAGTGACAGGACAGCCTTCGGCGGCTACACCTTC. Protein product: CATSDRTAFGGYTF.

The CDR3 DNA follows: TGCGCCAGCAGCCAAGATCCCCCGGGAGGGGGAAACATTCAGTACTTC. Translation gives CASSQDPPGGGNIQYF. The chain combines TRBV4-1 with TRBJ2-4, with 8 bases lining up with TRBD2. CDR1 MGHRA and CDR2 YSYEKL come from the germline V gene. The length of the CDR3 is 16 residues. V lost 0 bases and J lost 6; bases outside the gene matches: 7.

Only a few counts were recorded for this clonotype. CDR3 residues: CASSQDWGSYGGELFF. CDR3 DNA sequence: TGCGCCAGCAGCCAAGATTGGGGTAGCTACGGCGGGGAGCTGTTTTTT. The chain uses TRBV4-3 and TRBJ2-2; D unresolved. CDR1 is LGHNA and CDR2 is YSLEER in the germline V gene. The V gene lost 0 bases and the J gene lost 7 bases, with 15 bases spanning the gap. This CDR3 is built from 16 residues.

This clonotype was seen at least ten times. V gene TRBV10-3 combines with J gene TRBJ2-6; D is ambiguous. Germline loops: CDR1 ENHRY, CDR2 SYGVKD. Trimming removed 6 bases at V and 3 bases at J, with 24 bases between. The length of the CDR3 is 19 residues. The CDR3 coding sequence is TGTGCCATCAGACCGGGCCCCACTAACCCCCATCTTGGGGCCAACGTCCTGACTTTC. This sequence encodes CAIRPGPTNPHLGANVLTF.

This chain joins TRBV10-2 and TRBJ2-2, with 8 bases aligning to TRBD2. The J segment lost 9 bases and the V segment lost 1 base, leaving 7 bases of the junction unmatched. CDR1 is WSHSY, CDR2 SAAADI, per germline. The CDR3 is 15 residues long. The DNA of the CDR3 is TGCGCCAGCAGTGAGTTTACTAGCGGCTCAAGGGAGCTGTTTTTT. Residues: CASSEFTSGSRELFF.

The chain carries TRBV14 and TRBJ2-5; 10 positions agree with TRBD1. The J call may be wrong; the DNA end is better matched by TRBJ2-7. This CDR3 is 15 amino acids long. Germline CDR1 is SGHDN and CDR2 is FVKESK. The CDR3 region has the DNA TGTGCCAGCAGCCCTGGGACAGGGGTTGATTACGAGCAGTACTTC. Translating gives CASSPGTGVDYEQYF.

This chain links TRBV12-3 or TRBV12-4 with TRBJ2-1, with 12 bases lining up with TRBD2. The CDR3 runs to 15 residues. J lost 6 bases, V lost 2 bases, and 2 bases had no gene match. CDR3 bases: TGTGCCAGCAGTTTAAGGACTAGCGGGGCCAATGAGCAGTTCTTC. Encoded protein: CASSLRTSGANEQFF.

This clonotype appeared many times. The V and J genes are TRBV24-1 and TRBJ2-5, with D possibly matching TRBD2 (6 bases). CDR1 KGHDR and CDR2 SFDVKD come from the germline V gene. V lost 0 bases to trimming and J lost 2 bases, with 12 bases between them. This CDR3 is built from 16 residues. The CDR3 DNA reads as TGTGCCACCAGTGATTTGCAATTCGGGGGTCAAGAGACCCAGTACTTC. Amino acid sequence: CATSDLQFGGQETQYF.